This T cell receptor (beta chain) came from a study of cytomegalovirus exposure and HLA in healthy donors. Points from the study as a whole: As a later analysis revealed, most CMV-associated TCR beta chains appeared HLA-restricted. A few of the chains that were CMV-associated were confirmed in vitro to be specific for CMV antigens.

This clone was detected once. Its antigen remains unknown. Each donor was healthy, and each was a bone marrow donor. PCR involved 60 Vbeta and 13 Jbeta primers. Measured with immunoSEQ multiplex PCR; TCRdb has only the in-frame clones, and not every one. The sample yields about 300,000 clones, roughly 88% seen once. CDR1 is MNHNY and CDR2 is SVGAGI in the germline V gene (reference sequence). With 6 bases clipped from V and 5 bases from J, the junction kept 4 bases outside the gene matches. The CDR3 consists of 13 residues. The TCR comes from a man in his forties or fifties in good health and CMV-seropositive. Source material: PBMCs. The chain has TRBV6-6 and TRBJ1-5, with 7 bases aligning to TRBD1. The chain's CDR3 is CASSGTEYQPQHF. The CDR3 coding sequence is TGTGCCAGCAGCGGGACAGAGTATCAGCCCCAGCATTTT.